This is a list of T cell receptor beta chains from one sample in a study of beta chain features in type 1 diabetes. Clones were read by immunoSEQ multiplex PCR, and TCRdb kept only the in-frame ones, dropping some. The data show 630,000 or so clones, over 12% seen once. What was sequenced was naive CD4+ T cells from blood. The receptor set was obtained from a man between 18 and 29 years old with type 1 diabetes. Both conserved end residues are part of each CDR3. D genes are given only for firm matches. Not every row has a clone size; where given, it reads once, few, many or a size class.

J gene	D gene	clone size	V gene	CDR3 protein
TRBJ2-5	NA	few	TRBV30	CAWGGALETQYF
TRBJ2-3	TRBD2	few	TRBV7-2	CASSLVGTSGATDTQYF
TRBJ2-2	NA	NA	TRBV7-2	CASSPTWTGELFF
TRBJ1-4	NA	NA	TRBV6-6	CASITGTPGEKLFF
TRBJ1-1	NA	few	TRBV7-2	CASSLRATNTEAFF
TRBJ1-6	NA	NA	TRBV18	CASSPQEWAPYNSPLHF
TRBJ2-6	NA	few	TRBV29-1	CSVGGAFPSGANVLTF
TRBJ1-4	NA	NA	TRBV30	CAWHDRRGSEKLFF
TRBJ2-1	NA	few	TRBV6-6	CASKDSGPYNEQFF
TRBJ2-7	NA	NA	TRBV15	CATSPQPRGFSYEQYF
TRBJ2-1	NA	few	TRBV6-5	CASSYSSALRSLFF
TRBJ2-1	TRBD2	few	TRBV7-9	CASSPGLAPYNEQFF
TRBJ1-2	TRBD1	NA	TRBV28	CASSAGTGDGYTF
TRBJ2-3	TRBD1	NA	TRBV5-1	CASSPGTDSFTDTQYF
TRBJ2-7	NA	few	TRBV7-9	CASSLGRTYEQYF
TRBJ2-7	NA	few	TRBV4-1	CASSQDFAGPGEQYF
TRBJ1-2	TRBD1	NA	TRBV6-5	CASSYSGQGHGYTF